These 9 T cell receptor beta chains originate from one sample sequenced in a study of cytomegalovirus exposure and HLA in healthy donors. Measured with immunoSEQ multiplex PCR; TCRdb has only the in-frame clones, and not every one. The sample shows roughly 120,000 clones, approximately 94% of them seen only once. Sequencing input: PBMCs. The origin of the receptors is a woman younger than 35 in good health and CMV-seronegative.

The table lists this clone with a few counts. J is TRBJ2-1 and V is TRBV7-9, with 7 nucleotides matching TRBD2. The V gene end was trimmed by 5 bases and the J gene end by 9 bases; junction bases not matched to a gene: 16. Germline V gives CDR1 SEHNR, CDR2 FQNEAQ (reference sequence). The CDR3 is 16 amino acids. The CDR3 bases are TGTGCCAGCAGCCCTGGGAGCGGGGCTTTGGTCGGTGAGCAGTTCTTC. Amino acid sequence: CASSPGSGALVGEQFF.

This clone has a single count. The V and J genes are TRBV30 and TRBJ1-1, with TRBD1 matching 7 bases. Looked up from germline, CDR1 is GTSNPN and CDR2 is SVGIG (reference sequence). The ends lost 2 bases at V and 1 base at J; junction bases unmatched: 1. This CDR3 contains 13 residues. This CDR3 reads CAWSRDRNTEAFF. The CDR3, as DNA: TGTGCCTGGAGTCGGGACAGGAACACTGAAGCTTTCTTT.

This clone was observed a single time. The V and J genes are TRBV30 and TRBJ2-7; 12 bases are a match to TRBD2. Germline V gives CDR1 GTSNPN, CDR2 SVGIG (reference sequence). The CDR3 sequence is 17 residues long. Germline trimming cut 2 bases from V and 0 bases from J; bases unmatched to any gene: 8. The CDR3 here is CAWSPGRGLAGSYEQYF. DNA for the CDR3: TGTGCCTGGAGTCCCGGAAGGGGACTAGCGGGCTCCTACGAGCAGTACTTC.

This sequence joins TRBV9 and TRBJ2-5; 10 nucleotides agree with TRBD2. The V gene end was trimmed by 1 base and the J gene end by 4 bases; junction bases not matched to a gene: 4. This CDR3 comprises 15 residues. Germline loops: CDR1 SGDLS, CDR2 YYNGEE. The CDR3 loop is CASSVSPSGRETQYF. The CDR3 coding sequence is TGTGCCAGCAGCGTATCCCCTAGCGGGAGAGAGACCCAGTACTTC.

The chain recombines TRBV10-2 with TRBJ2-3; no clear D gene. Trimming stripped 8 bases from V and 0 bases from J, with 15 bases between. Germline-derived CDR1 and CDR2 are WSHSY and SAAADI. CDR3 size: 15 residues. CDR3 amino acids: CASGRQSPSTDTQYF. The CDR3 coding sequence is TGCGCCAGCGGCCGACAATCCCCTAGCACAGATACGCAGTATTTT.

The chain employs TRBV19 and TRBJ2-1; 7 bases fit TRBD2. CDR3 length: 18 amino acids. J was trimmed by 1 base and V by 6 bases; bases with no gene match: 15. Looked up from germline, CDR1 is LNHDA and CDR2 is SQIVND (reference sequence). The CDR3 loop reads CASSTGIRLAVSYNEQFF. CDR3 in DNA: TGTGCCAGTAGCACGGGGATTCGGCTAGCGGTATCCTACAATGAGCAGTTCTTC.

This rearrangement joins TRBV9 to TRBJ2-3, with a possible D match to TRBD2 (7 bases). Trimming removed 2 bases from V and 3 bases from J, with 16 bases in between. The CDR3 length is 16 residues. CDR1 and CDR2 from the germline V gene are SGDLS and YYNGEE. For the CDR3, the DNA is TGTGCCAGCAGCGTTGGGGGCGGGAGCGGAACAGATACGCAGTATTTT. This gives the protein CASSVGGGSGTDTQYF.

This clone appeared once. The chain employs TRBV7-2 and TRBJ2-3; TRBD2 aligns across 8 bases. This CDR3 is 15 amino acids long. Germline-derived CDR1 and CDR2 are SGHTA and FQGNSA. Trimming took 5 bases from V and 6 from J; bases not matched to a gene: 10. The CDR3 protein is CASSPRGGEVDTQYF. The DNA of the CDR3 is TGTGCCAGCAGCCCCCGGGGGGGGGAGGTCGATACGCAGTATTTT.

The gene calls are TRBV9 and TRBJ1-2, with D uncertain. Trimming took off 0 bases at V and 1 base at J, with 10 bases between the two ends. The CDR3 has 15 residues. Germline CDR1 SGDLS, CDR2 YYNGEE. The CDR3 DNA follows: TGTGCCAGCAGCGTAGTTGTAGGCGGTAACTATGGCTACACCTTC. Encoded protein: CASSVVVGGNYGYTF. Based on the CDR3 plus reference TRBV9 and TRBJ1-2, the full variable domain is DSGVTQTPKHLITATGQRVTLRCSPRSGDLSVYWYQQSLDQGLQFLIQYYNGEERAKGNILERFSAQQFPDLHSELNLSSLELGDSALYFCASSVVVGGNYGYTFGSGTRLTVV.